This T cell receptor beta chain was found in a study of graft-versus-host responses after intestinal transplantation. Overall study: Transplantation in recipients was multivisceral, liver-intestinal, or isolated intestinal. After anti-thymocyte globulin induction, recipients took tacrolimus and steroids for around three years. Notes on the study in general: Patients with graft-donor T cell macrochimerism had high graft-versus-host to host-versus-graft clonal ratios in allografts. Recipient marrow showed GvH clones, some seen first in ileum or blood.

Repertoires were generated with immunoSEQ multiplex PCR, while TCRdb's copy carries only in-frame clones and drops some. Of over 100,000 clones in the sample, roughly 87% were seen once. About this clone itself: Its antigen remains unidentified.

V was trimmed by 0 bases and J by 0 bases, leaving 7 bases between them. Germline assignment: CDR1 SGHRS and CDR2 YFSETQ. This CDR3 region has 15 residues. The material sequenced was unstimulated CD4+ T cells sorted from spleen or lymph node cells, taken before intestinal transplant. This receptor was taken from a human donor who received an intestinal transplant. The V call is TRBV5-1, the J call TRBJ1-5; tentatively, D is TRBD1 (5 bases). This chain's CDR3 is CASSLGGDSNQPQHF. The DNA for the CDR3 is TGCGCCAGCAGCTTGGGGGGGGATAGCAATCAGCCCCAGCATTTT.